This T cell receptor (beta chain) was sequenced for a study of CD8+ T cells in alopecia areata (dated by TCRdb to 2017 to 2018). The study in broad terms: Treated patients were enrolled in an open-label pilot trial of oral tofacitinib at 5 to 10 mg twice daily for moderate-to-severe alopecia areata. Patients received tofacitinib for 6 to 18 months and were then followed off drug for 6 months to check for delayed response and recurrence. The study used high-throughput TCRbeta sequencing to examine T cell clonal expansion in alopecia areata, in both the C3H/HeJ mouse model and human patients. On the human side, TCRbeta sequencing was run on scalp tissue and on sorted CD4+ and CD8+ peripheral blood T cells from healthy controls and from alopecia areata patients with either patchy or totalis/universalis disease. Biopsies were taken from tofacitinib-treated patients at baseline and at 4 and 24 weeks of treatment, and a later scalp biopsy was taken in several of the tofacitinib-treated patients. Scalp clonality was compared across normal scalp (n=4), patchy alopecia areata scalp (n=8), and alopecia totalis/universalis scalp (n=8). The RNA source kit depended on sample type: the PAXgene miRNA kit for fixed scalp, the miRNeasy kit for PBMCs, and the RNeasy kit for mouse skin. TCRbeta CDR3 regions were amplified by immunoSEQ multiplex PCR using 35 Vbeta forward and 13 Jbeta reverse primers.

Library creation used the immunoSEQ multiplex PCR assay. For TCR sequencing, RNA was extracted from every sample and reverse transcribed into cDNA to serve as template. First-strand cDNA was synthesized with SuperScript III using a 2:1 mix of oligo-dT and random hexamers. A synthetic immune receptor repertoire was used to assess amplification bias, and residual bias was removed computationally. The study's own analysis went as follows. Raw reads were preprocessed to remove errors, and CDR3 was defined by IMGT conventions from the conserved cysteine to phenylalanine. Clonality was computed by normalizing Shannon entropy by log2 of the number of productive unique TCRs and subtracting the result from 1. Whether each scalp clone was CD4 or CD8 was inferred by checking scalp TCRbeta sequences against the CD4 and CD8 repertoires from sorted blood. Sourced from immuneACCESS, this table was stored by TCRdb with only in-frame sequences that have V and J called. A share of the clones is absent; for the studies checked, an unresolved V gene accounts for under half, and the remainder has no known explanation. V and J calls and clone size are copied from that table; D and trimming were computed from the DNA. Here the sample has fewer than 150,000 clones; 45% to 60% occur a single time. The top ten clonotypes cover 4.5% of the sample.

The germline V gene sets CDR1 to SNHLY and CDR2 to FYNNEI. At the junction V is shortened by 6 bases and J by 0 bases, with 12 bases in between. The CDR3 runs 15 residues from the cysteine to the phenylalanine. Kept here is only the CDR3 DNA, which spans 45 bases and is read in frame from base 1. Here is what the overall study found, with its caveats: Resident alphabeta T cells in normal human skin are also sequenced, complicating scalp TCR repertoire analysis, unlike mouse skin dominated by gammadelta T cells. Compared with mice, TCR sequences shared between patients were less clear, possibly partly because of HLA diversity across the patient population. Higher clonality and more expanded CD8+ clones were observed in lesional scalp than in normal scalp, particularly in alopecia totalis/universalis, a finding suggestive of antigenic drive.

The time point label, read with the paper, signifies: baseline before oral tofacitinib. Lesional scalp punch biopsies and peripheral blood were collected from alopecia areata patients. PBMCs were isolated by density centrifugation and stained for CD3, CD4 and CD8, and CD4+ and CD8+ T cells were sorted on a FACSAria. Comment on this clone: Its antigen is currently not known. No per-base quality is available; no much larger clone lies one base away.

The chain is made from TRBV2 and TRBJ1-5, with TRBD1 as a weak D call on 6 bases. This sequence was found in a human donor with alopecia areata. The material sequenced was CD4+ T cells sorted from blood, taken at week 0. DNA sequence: TGTGCCAGCAGGGCGACAGGACTTAGCAATCAGCCCCAGCATTTT. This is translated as CASRATGLSNQPQHF.